This T cell receptor beta chain was captured by sequencing in a study of T-cell reconstitution after alpha-beta-depleted transplantation in children. A TCRbeta library incorporating unique molecular identifiers was prepared. From the PCR reads, TCRdb called clonotypes with MiXCR, one entry per CDR3 protein. The data hold around 370,000 distinct CDR3 sequences, with about a tenth observed a single time. The CDR3 runs 15 residues. Germline V lookup: CDR1 SGHRS, CDR2 YFSETQ. The germline V and J ends were trimmed by 3 bases and 4 bases, with 16 bases remaining between them. The specimen comprised PBMCs from the stem cell graft donor, sampled from the stem cell graft. The clonotype was recovered from a human donor who donated a stem cell graft to a child with acute lymphoblastic leukemia. This chain links TRBV5-1 with TRBJ1-1, with D possibly TRBD1 on 5 matching bases. The CDR3 reads CASSSYGPRGTEAFF. For the CDR3, the DNA is TGCGCCAGCAGCTCCTACGGCCCAAGGGGCACTGAAGCTTTCTTT.